The rows below give T cell receptor beta chains drawn from one sample of a study of T cell repertoires in cytomegalovirus infection. TCRdb passed the reads through MiXCR, listing each CDR3 protein once. The sample comprises about 400,000 distinct CDR3 sequences, 15% to 20% of which are singletons, and 7.5% to 9% rests with the top ten. Sequencing used PBMCs. These receptors all stem from a human donor in good health (CMV status not recorded). Some clones in this sample may be carry-over from other donors' samples. The CDR3 runs from the conserved cysteine through the conserved F or W. Clone sizes are given selectively: once, few, many, or a class where the clone is expanded.

clone_size,j_call,cdr3_length,v_call,cdr3_aa
few,TRBJ1-1,11,TRBV12-3/TRBV12-4,CASTPLYEAFF
NA,TRBJ2-3,13,TRBV7-2,CASSLTSGDTQYF
few,TRBJ1-1,14,TRBV4-1,CASSQVGGITEAFF
few,TRBJ2-5,13,TRBV20-1,CSARVAGRETQYF
many,TRBJ1-2,13,TRBV7-9,CASSSGPGYGYTF
NA,TRBJ2-5,13,TRBV10-3,CAISLTGSETQYF
few,TRBJ2-1,16,TRBV27,CASSLRLVGGLNEQFF
NA,TRBJ2-5,16,TRBV20-1,CSARSQARGAGETQYF
many,TRBJ2-1,18,TRBV28,CASSSGDTLMVSYNEQFF
many,TRBJ2-5,15,TRBV7-8,CASSLGSRFQETQYF
NA,TRBJ2-3,12,TRBV12-3/TRBV12-4,CASSWELGTQYF
many,TRBJ1-1,12,TRBV11-2,CASRRENVEAFF
few,TRBJ2-5,13,TRBV7-4,CASSLGQPDSQYF
once,TRBJ1-2,14,TRBV18,CASSPSLVADGYTF
few,TRBJ2-7,13,TRBV20-1,CSARDPAKNEQYF
many,TRBJ1-6,14,TRBV12-3/TRBV12-4,CASRPGQGFSPLHF
NA,TRBJ1-5,14,TRBV6-6,CASLGVGSNQPQHF
many,TRBJ1-3,15,TRBV7-2,CASSFTRGTGNTIYF
many,TRBJ2-7,13,TRBV7-2,CASSRAPSYEQYF
many,TRBJ2-1,13,TRBV7-6,CASSSSRDREQFF
many,TRBJ2-6,13,TRBV4-1,CASSHRGANVLTF
many,TRBJ2-1,16,TRBV12-3/TRBV12-4,CASSHLATRSYNEQFF
few,TRBJ2-7,16,TRBV7-9,CASSLGSAGPSYEQYF
few,TRBJ1-2,17,TRBV9,CASSVEEGGLANYGYTF
NA,TRBJ2-7,15,TRBV18,CASSPGPPGRFEQYF
few,TRBJ2-1,14,TRBV20-1,CSALRDRSYNEQFF
NA,TRBJ1-2,15,TRBV28,CASSPTGGSNYGYTF
NA,TRBJ2-2,17,TRBV6-1,CASSGGRPSINTGELFF